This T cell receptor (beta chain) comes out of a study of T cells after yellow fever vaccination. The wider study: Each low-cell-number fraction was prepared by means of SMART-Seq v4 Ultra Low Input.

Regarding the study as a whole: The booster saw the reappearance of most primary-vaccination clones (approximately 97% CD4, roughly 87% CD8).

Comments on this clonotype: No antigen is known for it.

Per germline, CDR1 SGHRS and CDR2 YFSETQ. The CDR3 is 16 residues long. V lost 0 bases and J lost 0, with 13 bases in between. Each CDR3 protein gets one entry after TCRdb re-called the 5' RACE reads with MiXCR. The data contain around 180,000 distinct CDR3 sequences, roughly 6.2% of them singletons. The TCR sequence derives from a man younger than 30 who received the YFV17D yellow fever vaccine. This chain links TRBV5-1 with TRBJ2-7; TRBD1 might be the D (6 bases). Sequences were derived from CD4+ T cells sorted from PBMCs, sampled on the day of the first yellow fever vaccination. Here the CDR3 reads CASSLAQGMSSYEQYF. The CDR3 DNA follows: TGCGCCAGCAGCTTGGCCCAGGGGATGAGCTCCTACGAGCAGTACTTC.